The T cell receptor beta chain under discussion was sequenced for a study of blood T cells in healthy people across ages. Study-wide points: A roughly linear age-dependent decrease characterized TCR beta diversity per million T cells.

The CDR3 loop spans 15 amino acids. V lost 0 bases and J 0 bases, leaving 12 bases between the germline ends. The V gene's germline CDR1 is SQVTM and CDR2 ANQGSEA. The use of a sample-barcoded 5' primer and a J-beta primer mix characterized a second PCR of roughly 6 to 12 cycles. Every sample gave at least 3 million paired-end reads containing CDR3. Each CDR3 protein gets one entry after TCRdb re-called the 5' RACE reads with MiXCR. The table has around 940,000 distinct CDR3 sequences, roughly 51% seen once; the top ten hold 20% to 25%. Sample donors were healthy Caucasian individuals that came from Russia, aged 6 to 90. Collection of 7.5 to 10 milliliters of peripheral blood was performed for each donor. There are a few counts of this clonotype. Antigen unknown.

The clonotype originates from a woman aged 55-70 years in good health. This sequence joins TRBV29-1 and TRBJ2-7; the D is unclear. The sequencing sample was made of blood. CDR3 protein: CSVEDQYGNSYEQYF. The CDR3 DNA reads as TGCAGCGTTGAAGATCAGTATGGGAACTCCTACGAGCAGTACTTC.